The sequence of this T cell receptor (beta chain) was determined in a study of cytomegalovirus exposure and HLA in healthy donors. The CDR3 is made up of 18 amino acids. Germline assignment: CDR1 MGHRA and CDR2 YSYEKL. V shed 1 base, J shed 1 base, and the junction held 11 bases outside the gene matches. PCR employed 60 Vbeta and 13 Jbeta primers. The protocol was immunoSEQ multiplex PCR, while the TCRdb copy is restricted to in-frame clones and leaves out a portion. Found here are about 140,000 clones, 60% to 85% of them singletons; the top ten hold roughly 1.9%. The TCR comes from a man in his forties in good health and CMV-seronegative. The V call is TRBV4-1, the J call TRBJ1-1; 8 bases map to TRBD1. Input material: PBMCs. Here the CDR3 DNA reads TGCGCCAGCAGCCAAGTCCCCGGACAGGGAAGTTCGAACACTGAAGCTTTCTTT. Protein: CASSQVPGQGSSNTEAFF.